The 15 T cell receptor beta chains below come from one sample, sequenced in a study of T cell changes during pregnancy in multiple sclerosis. Using immunoSEQ multiplex PCR, the repertoire was profiled, and TCRdb retains in-frame clones only, with some absent. The table has about 73,000 clones, over 80% seen once. The material was peripheral blood, obtained in the third trimester of pregnancy. These TCRs come from a female donor in good health, enrolled as a control in a pregnancy study.

The V gene is TRBV5-1, the J gene TRBJ2-7, with D unclear. CDR1 and CDR2 (germline): SGHRS, YFSETQ. This CDR3 region has 13 residues. Trimming pared 3 bases from V and 4 bases from J, leaving 11 bases between. The CDR3 sequence is CASSSSGLYEQYF. CDR3 in DNA: TGCGCCAGCAGCTCCTCCGGTCTTTACGAGCAGTACTTC.

This sequence joins TRBV10-1 and TRBJ1-2; 7 bases fit TRBD1. With 3 bases clipped from V and 4 bases from J, the junction kept 2 bases outside the gene matches. Germline-derived CDR1 and CDR2 are WNHNN and SYGVQD (reference sequence). The CDR3 runs to 13 residues. Written as DNA, the CDR3 is TGCGCCAGCAGTGAAGGGGGCAGCTATGGCTACACCTTC. It encodes CASSEGGSYGYTF.

The chain recombines TRBV4-1 with TRBJ2-7, with D maybe TRBD2 (5 bases). The CDR3 spans 16 residues. V was shortened by 4 bases and J by 0 bases, with 16 bases between the two germline ends. Germline CDR1 and CDR2: MGHRA and YSYEKL. The CDR3 DNA is TGCGCCAGCAGCCCAGTCAGTGGGGAGAGCTCCTACGAGCAGTACTTC. Translated: CASSPVSGESSYEQYF.

This clone was picked up a small number of times. V gene TRBV28 combines with J gene TRBJ1-1, with 7 bases lining up with TRBD1. CDR1 is MDHEN and CDR2 is SYDVKM in the germline V gene. Losses at the gene ends were 5 bases for V and 8 bases for J; bases not matched to a gene: 8. CDR3 size: 13 residues. CDR3 residues: CASSKPPGGEAFF. The CDR3 DNA sequence: TGTGCCAGCAGTAAGCCCCCAGGGGGAGAAGCTTTCTTT.

This chain links TRBV11-3 with TRBJ1-2, with 10 bases matching TRBD1. Germline assignment: CDR1 SGHNT and CDR2 YENEEA. Germline trimming cut 5 bases from V and 8 bases from J; bases unmatched to any gene: 5. The CDR3 extends over 13 amino acids. Written as DNA, the CDR3 is TGTGCCAGCAGCCTCGGGACAGGGGAAGGCTACACCTTC. Translation: CASSLGTGEGYTF. The full variable domain, its missing parts supplied by reference TRBV11-3 and TRBJ1-2, is EAGVVQSPRYKIIEKKQPVAFWCNPISGHNTLYWYLQNLGQGPELLIRYENEEAVDDSQLPKDRFSAERLKGVDSTLKIQPAELGDSAVYLCASSLGTGEGYTFGSGTRLTVV.

The genes are TRBV18 and TRBJ2-4, with 7 positions matching TRBD1. J gave up 1 base and V 5 bases, and 8 bases lay outside the gene matches. Germline V gene data show CDR1 as KGHSH and CDR2 as LQKENI. This CDR3 is built from 16 residues. DNA of the CDR3: TGTGCCAGCTCATCCTCGACAGGGACGGCCAAAAACATTCAGTACTTC. It is translated as CASSSSTGTAKNIQYF.

The V and J genes are TRBV28 and TRBJ2-7; the D gene is possibly TRBD1 (6 bases). V was pared by 5 bases and J by 3 bases, with 17 bases between. The CDR3 covers 15 residues. Germline V lookup: CDR1 MDHEN, CDR2 SYDVKM. CDR3 loop: CASSRTALDFYEQYF. The CDR3 DNA is TGTGCCAGCAGTCGGACAGCGCTAGATTTCTACGAGCAGTACTTC. The variable domain in full, with the rest retrieved from reference TRBV28 and TRBJ2-7, is DVKVTQSSRYLVKRTGEKVFLECVQDMDHENMFWYRQDPGLGLRLIYFSYDVKMKEKGDIPEGYSVSREKKERFSLILESASTNQTSMYLCASSRTALDFYEQYFGPGTRLTVT.

J is TRBJ2-1 and V is TRBV7-2; maybe TRBD2 (5 bases). Trimming stripped 1 base from V and 6 bases from J, with 19 bases between. Germline V gene data show CDR1 as SGHTA and CDR2 as FQGNSA. This CDR3 spans 17 amino acids. CDR3 sequence: CASSLVWATIGTNEQFF. CDR3 nucleotide sequence: TGTGCCAGCAGCTTAGTATGGGCGACTATTGGCACCAATGAGCAGTTCTTC.

The rearrangement joins TRBV4-1 to TRBJ2-7, with 9 positions matching TRBD1. With 4 bases clipped from V and 2 bases from J, the junction kept 12 bases outside the gene matches. Germline loops: CDR1 MGHRA, CDR2 YSYEKL. The CDR3 has 17 residues. The CDR3 DNA reads TGCGCCAGCAGCCGTCGACAGGGGGGGGACAGGACCTACGAGCAGTACTTC. Translation gives CASSRRQGGDRTYEQYF.

The CDR3 coding sequence is TGTGCCAGCAGCGCCGGGACTATAGGAGAGCAGTACTTC. It is translated as CASSAGTIGEQYF. This chain connects TRBV7-2 to TRBJ2-7; 7 bases fit TRBD2. CDR3 size: 13 residues. Germline V gives CDR1 SGHTA, CDR2 FQGNSA. V dropped 5 bases and J dropped 7; count of bases not matched to a gene: 8. Combining the CDR3 with reference TRBV7-2 and TRBJ2-7 gives the whole variable domain GAGVSQSPSNKVTEKGKDVELRCDPISGHTALYWYRQSLGQGLEFLIYFQGNSAPDKSGLPSDRFSAERTGGSVSTLTIQRTQQEDSAVYLCASSAGTIGEQYFGPGTRLTVT.

This chain uses TRBV10-3 with TRBJ1-1; no clear D. Looked up from germline, CDR1 is ENHRY and CDR2 is SYGVKD. The CDR3 extends over 14 amino acids. V lost 7 bases and J 2 bases, leaving 14 bases between the germline ends. The CDR3 sequence is CAITPQEGNTEAFF. The CDR3 bases are TGTGCCATCACCCCGCAGGAGGGAAACACTGAAGCTTTCTTT.

The V gene is TRBV10-2, the J gene TRBJ2-2, with 7 bases fitting TRBD1. The germline V gene has CDR1 WSHSY and CDR2 SAAADI. This CDR3 region has 15 residues. V lost 3 bases to trimming and J lost 4 bases; unmatched junction nucleotides: 5. The CDR3 coding sequence is TGCGCCAGCAGTGAACAGGGGACCAGCACCGGGGAGCTGTTTTTT. It translates to CASSEQGTSTGELFF.

V gene TRBV11-2 combines with J gene TRBJ2-1; 10 positions match TRBD2. Germline lookup yields CDR1 SGHAT and CDR2 FQNNGV. The CDR3 has 15 residues. The trim removed 1 base at V and 5 bases at J, leaving 2 bases unmatched. CDR3 sequence: CASSLGTSGHNEQFF. The CDR3 DNA reads as TGTGCCAGCAGCTTAGGGACTAGCGGCCACAATGAGCAGTTCTTC.

The sample holds one count of this clone. The chain couples TRBV28 to TRBJ1-6, with D unresolved. Deletions cut 3 bases from V and 7 bases from J, with 10 bases between. This CDR3 is built from 14 residues. Germline V lookup: CDR1 MDHEN, CDR2 SYDVKM. The CDR3 nucleotides read TGTGCCAGCAGTTTGTGGGCAGAAAATTCACCCCTCCACTTT. Translation gives CASSLWAENSPLHF.

The V gene is TRBV11-3, the J gene TRBJ2-3, with a possible D match to TRBD2 (6 bases). The CDR3 contains 14 residues. Germline V lookup: CDR1 SGHNT, CDR2 YENEEA. Trimming pared 6 bases from V and 5 bases from J, leaving 15 bases between. The CDR3 coding sequence is TGTGCCAGCAGTAAAGGCCGAGCGGGAGATACGCAGTATTTT. It codes for CASSKGRAGDTQYF.